This TCR beta chain was observed in a study of blood T cell repertoires in COVID-19. Study-wide context: Sources were T cells, B-cell-depleted T cells, or PBMCs; the material itself was cDNA or gDNA.

Clones were sequenced by immunoSEQ multiplex PCR, and TCRdb holds only the in-frame ones, with some missing. The sample has around 140,000 clones, roughly 89% seen once. The CDR3 has 12 residues. Deletions cut 5 bases from V and 13 bases from J, with 17 bases between. The sequence derives from a human donor in a cohort sampled during active COVID-19. The J gene is TRBJ1-2, the V gene TRBV12-3 or TRBV12-4; TRBD1 might be the D (5 bases). Input material: peripheral blood. The DNA of the CDR3 is TGTGCCAGCAGTCCCAGGACAAACCCAGCCACCTTC. Amino acid sequence: CASSPRTNPATF.